Given below is one TCR beta chain in context. As yet, its antigen is unknown. The junction departs from germline at one end; a sequencing error may be responsible. Germline CDR1 is SEHNR and CDR2 is FQNEAQ (reference sequence). CDR3 length equals 14 residues. This specimen belongs to a study of cytomegalovirus exposure and HLA in healthy donors. Study-level findings and limits: A few chains tied to CMV proved CMV antigen-specific in vitro. In the 120 validation repertoires, about 94% of cluster scores exceeded 0, per a later analysis.

Sequenced by immunoSEQ multiplex PCR; TCRdb stores in-frame clones only, minus some. The profile covers about 200,000 clones, with around 90% appearing a single time and roughly 2% taken by the ten largest. This receptor was obtained from a woman under 30 in good health and CMV-seropositive. J is TRBJ1-2 and V is TRBV7-9, with 7 bases matching TRBD1. The specimen sequenced was PBMCs. CDR3 sequence: CASSLRPGGDRLWF. In DNA, the CDR3 is TGTGCCAGCAGCTTACGCCCCGGAGGGGACAGATTGTGGTTC.